Reported below is one T cell receptor (beta chain). The ends were cut back, 7 bases at V and 1 base at J, with 20 bases in the middle. Germline V gene lookup returns CDR1 SGHDT and CDR2 YYEEEE. The CDR3 covers 16 residues. The data originate from a study of cytomegalovirus exposure and HLA in healthy donors. 60 Vbeta and 13 Jbeta primers were used in PCR. Clones were read by immunoSEQ multiplex PCR, and TCRdb kept only the in-frame ones, dropping some. This sample carries 100,000 to 150,000 clones, 80% to 85% of them seen once, and the ten largest clones take less than 2.5%. The sample consisted of PBMCs. The clonotype comes from a woman in her 40s in good health and CMV-seronegative. The rearrangement links TRBV5-6 to TRBJ1-2, with a possible D match to TRBD1 (6 bases). The CDR3 nucleotides are TGTGCCAGCGCAAGTCTCCGGGACACTTTTAACTATGGCTACACCTTC. As protein: CASASLRDTFNYGYTF.